This TCR beta chain was observed in a study of T cells in Graves' hyperthyroidism and ophthalmopathy. Whole-study results and caveats: Most expanded thyroid clonotypes above 0.001 recurred in blood. Model output signaled ophthalmopathy a median roughly 6.5 months ahead of onset.

Patients aged 18 to 65 with hyperthyroidism were newly diagnosed, with duration under 2 months. Exclusion criteria comprised uncontrolled infection, other autoimmune disease, pregnancy or lactation. Germline assignment: CDR1 SGHTA and CDR2 FQGNSA. V was cut by 5 bases and J by 0 bases, with 10 bases left in between. This CDR3 is built from 14 residues. Researchers amplified the TCR beta CDR3 regions from RNA transcripts. HTBI primers drove first-round RT-PCR of the TCR CDR3. TCRdb reprocessed the multiplex PCR reads with MiXCR, giving one entry per CDR3 protein. The repertoire has about 98,000 distinct CDR3 sequences, 35% to 45% of them found once; the top ten carry roughly 10%. This clonotype was seen a few times. What it binds is unknown.

This clonotype was obtained from a woman in her 30s with Graves' hyperthyroidism. Sample: peripheral blood or thyroid tissue (not recorded which). The rearrangement uses TRBV7-2 and TRBJ1-1, with no clear D. Written as DNA, the CDR3 is TGTGCCAGCAGCCCGGCAGAGATGAACACTGAAGCTTTCTTT. It yields the protein CASSPAEMNTEAFF.